The 13 T cell receptor beta chains below all came from one sample that was sequenced in a study of Ad26.COV2.S vaccination and SARS-CoV-2 variants. Described treatment: 19 received Ad26.COV2.S at low or high dose, single or two shots; several received placebo; per-sample allocation not given. The samples date from day 63 after the first vaccine or placebo injection. Produced via immunoSEQ multiplex PCR; TCRdb's table is partial and in-frame only. The sample lists around 300,000 clones; approximately 86% were seen once. The sequences come from peripheral blood, collected in a trial of Ad26.COV2.S vaccine versus placebo. All receptors come from a person between 18 and 60 years old who received the Ad26.COV2.S COVID-19 vaccine or a placebo.

The J gene is TRBJ1-2, the V gene TRBV14; D is unresolved. Germline values: CDR1 SGHDN, CDR2 FVKESK. V was pared by 5 bases and J by 5 bases, with 12 bases between. CDR3 length: 13 amino acids. The CDR3 DNA sequence: TGTGCCAGCAGCGAAGGCGACATGTATGGCTACACCTTC. Translating it yields CASSEGDMYGYTF.

V gene TRBV29-1 combines with J gene TRBJ1-6, with D perhaps TRBD1 (6 bases). V gave up 8 bases and J gave up 10 bases, with 18 bases separating them. The CDR3 loop spans 13 amino acids. Germline CDR1 is SQVTM and CDR2 is ANQGSEA. The CDR3: CSPPGHSGSPLHF. CDR3 DNA sequence: TGCAGCCCCCCGGGACACTCTGGATCACCCCTCCACTTT.

Note on this clone: Within the sample, other DNA sequences also encode this same CDR3. This chain uses TRBV11-2 with TRBJ1-2, with D maybe TRBD1 (5 bases). CDR3 size: 13 residues. Trimming removed 5 bases at V and 0 bases at J, with 7 bases between. The germline CDR1 and CDR2 sequences are SGHAT and FQNNGV. CDR3 bases: TGTGCCAGCAGCCCAGGGCCTAACTATGGCTACACCTTC. The encoded protein is CASSPGPNYGYTF.

The V and J genes are TRBV18 and TRBJ2-1; TRBD2 matches 8 bases. Germline V gene lookup returns CDR1 KGHSH and CDR2 LQKENI. J lost 7 bases, V lost 2 bases, and 16 bases had no gene match. The CDR3 spans 18 residues. The CDR3 region is CASSPAGFAGGVQNEQFF. The CDR3 DNA sequence: TGTGCCAGCTCACCAGCAGGGTTCGCGGGAGGAGTTCAAAATGAGCAGTTCTTC.

The rearrangement links TRBV20-1 to TRBJ2-2; the D is unclear. Germline CDR1 DFQATT, CDR2 SNEGSKA (reference sequence). The germline V and J ends were trimmed by 6 bases and 5 bases, with 7 bases remaining between them. The CDR3 is 11 amino acids. CDR3 nucleotide sequence: TGCAGTGCCGCGGTGACCGGGGAGCTGTTTTTT. Translating it yields CSAAVTGELFF.

The gene calls are TRBV3-1 (or the pseudogene TRBV3-2) and TRBJ2-1, with D perhaps assigned TRBD1 or TRBD2 (6 bases each). CDR3 length: 17 amino acids. The ends were cut back, 5 bases at V and 5 bases at J, with 22 bases in the middle. The germline V gene encodes CDR1 LGHDT and CDR2 YNNKEL (reference sequence). DNA for the CDR3: TGTGCCAGCAGCTACGGGGCATGGGGGGACAAAAACAATGAGCAGTTCTTC. This translates into CASSYGAWGDKNNEQFF.

The gene calls are TRBV7-2 and TRBJ2-1; D is perhaps TRBD1 (6 bases). The V gene lost 1 base and the J gene lost 5 bases, with 9 bases spanning the gap. Germline values: CDR1 SGHTA, CDR2 FQGNSA. The CDR3 is made up of 14 amino acids. For the CDR3, the DNA is TGTGCCAGCAGCTTAGTACAGGGCAACAATGAGCAGTTCTTC. It yields the protein CASSLVQGNNEQFF.

The rearrangement uses TRBV27 and TRBJ2-7; 9 bases align to TRBD1. This CDR3 has 17 residues. The V gene end was trimmed by 5 bases and the J gene end by 2 bases; junction bases not matched to a gene: 13. Germline V CDR1 and CDR2: MNHEY, SMNVEV (reference sequence). CDR3 sequence reads: CASSPRPRTGVPYEQYF. DNA for the CDR3: TGTGCCAGCAGTCCTCGCCCCCGGACAGGGGTCCCCTACGAGCAGTACTTC.

The J gene is TRBJ2-7, the V gene TRBV5-1; D perhaps matches TRBD1 (6 bases). V was pared by 1 base and J by 1 base, with 12 bases between. CDR3 length equals 15 residues. Per the germline V gene, CDR1 is SGHRS and CDR2 is YFSETQ. CDR3 in amino acids: CASSLSAGESYEQYF. The CDR3 DNA reads TGCGCCAGCAGCTTGTCGGCAGGGGAGTCCTACGAGCAGTACTTC.

V usage is TRBV5-4 and J usage is TRBJ1-2; TRBD1 matches 8 bases. Germline CDR1 is SGHNT and CDR2 is YYREEE (reference sequence). This CDR3 is built from 14 residues. Trimming removed 4 bases from V and 6 bases from J; junction bases left unmatched: 8. DNA of the CDR3: TGTGCCAGCAGCAGACCGACAGGGGAGGATGGCTACACCTTC. Amino acids: CASSRPTGEDGYTF. Using reference TRBV5-4 and TRBJ1-2 for the parts outside the CDR3, the full variable domain is ETGVTQSPTHLIKTRGQQVTLRCSSQSGHNTVSWYQQALGQGPQFIFQYYREEENGRGNFPPRFSGLQFPNYSSELNVNALELDDSALYLCASSRPTGEDGYTFGSGTRLTVV.

This clone was observed a handful of times. Sequence at one end of the junction differs from germline and may be a read error. The CDR3 DNA is TGTGCCTGGAAGCGGCGGAGTATGAACGCTGAAGCTTTCTTT. Protein sequence: CAWKRRSMNAEAFF. V gene TRBV30 combines with J gene TRBJ1-1; D gene uncertain. Per the germline V gene, CDR1 is GTSNPN and CDR2 is SVGIG (reference sequence). This CDR3 is 14 amino acids long.

The J gene is TRBJ1-4, the V gene TRBV19; no definite D call. The CDR3 loop spans 16 amino acids. CDR1 and CDR2 (germline): LNHDA, SQIVND (reference sequence). V shed 6 bases and J shed 8 bases, with 22 bases lying between them. Here the CDR3 DNA reads TGTGCCAGTAGCCCTTTCTACCGGGAGCCCAGCGAAAAACTGTTTTTT. Residues: CASSPFYREPSEKLFF. Full variable domain (rest looked up from reference TRBV19 and TRBJ1-4): DGGITQSPKYLFRKEGQNVTLSCEQNLNHDAMYWYRQDPGQGLRLIYYSQIVNDFQKGDIAEGYSVSREKKESFPLTVTSAQKNPTAFYLCASSPFYREPSEKLFFGSGTQLSVL.

The gene calls are TRBV6-2 or TRBV6-3 and TRBJ1-1, with D uncertain. The length of the CDR3 is 13 residues. Looked up from germline, CDR1 is MNHEY and CDR2 is SVGEGT. V lost 5 bases to trimming and J lost 2 bases, with 9 bases between them. The CDR3 bases are TGTGCCAGCAGTATCGGCCTTAACACTGAAGCTTTCTTT. Amino acids: CASSIGLNTEAFF.